Below are 13 T cell receptor beta chains sequenced from a single sample in a study of T cell changes during pregnancy in multiple sclerosis. Generated by immunoSEQ multiplex PCR, the TCRdb table keeps only in-frame clones and is missing some. The table shows some 90,000 clones, with 91% occurring only once. This specimen was peripheral blood, taken after pregnancy. The receptors were gathered from a female donor in good health, enrolled as a control in a pregnancy study.

This rearrangement joins TRBV6-1 to TRBJ1-4, with D hard to call. Per germline, CDR1 MNHNS and CDR2 SASEGT. Trimming pared 2 bases from V and 4 bases from J, leaving 5 bases between. This CDR3 region has 13 residues. The CDR3 reads CASSEQLNEKLFF. The CDR3 DNA is TGTGCCAGCAGTGAACAACTTAATGAAAAACTGTTTTTT.

This clone occurred a few times. CDR3 region: CASSVRLAGGIGELFF. CDR3 DNA sequence: TGTGCCAGCAGCGTGAGACTAGCGGGGGGGATCGGGGAGCTGTTTTTT. The chain is built from TRBV9 and TRBJ2-2; 14 bases agree with TRBD2. This CDR3 spans 16 amino acids. Unmatched junction bases numbered 4, after V lost 2 bases and J lost 7 bases. In germline, CDR1 is SGDLS, CDR2 YYNGEE.

The chain links TRBV4-3 to TRBJ2-7; D remains unclear. Germline V gene lookup returns CDR1 LGHNA and CDR2 YSLEER. The ends were cut back, 1 base at V and 0 bases at J, with 13 bases in the middle. The CDR3 runs to 16 residues. The CDR3 coding sequence is TGCGCCAGCAGCCAAGCACACGGAGTCAGCTCCTACGAGCAGTACTTC. Translated: CASSQAHGVSSYEQYF.

This chain uses TRBV11-3 with TRBJ1-3; D is unresolved. The V end lost 3 bases, the J end lost 2 bases, and 5 bases lay between the germline ends. From germline, CDR1 is SGHNT and CDR2 YENEEA. This CDR3 spans 13 amino acids. CDR3 protein: CASSFTAGNTIYF. The DNA of the CDR3 is TGTGCCAGCAGCTTTACGGCTGGAAACACCATATATTTT.

In its sample, this clone was seen once. V is TRBV4-3 and J is TRBJ1-4; 8 nucleotides align to TRBD1. Looked up from germline, CDR1 is LGHNA and CDR2 is YSLEER. V lost 6 bases, J lost 7 bases, and 16 bases stayed unmatched. The CDR3 has 17 amino acids. The chain's CDR3 is CASRGRLQGASREKLFF. The CDR3, as DNA: TGCGCCAGCAGGGGGAGACTGCAGGGGGCCAGTCGTGAAAAACTGTTTTTT.

The V call is TRBV29-1, the J call TRBJ1-2, with D perhaps TRBD1 (5 bases). The CDR3 has 11 residues. Germline lookup yields CDR1 SQVTM and CDR2 ANQGSEA. V lost 6 bases to trimming and J lost 8 bases, with 13 bases between them. The CDR3 region is CSVGEEDGYTF. The DNA for the CDR3 is TGCAGCGTAGGGGAGGAGGACGGCTACACCTTC.

The rearrangement links TRBV10-3 to TRBJ2-7, with 7 positions matching TRBD1. This CDR3 is 16 amino acids long. Trimming removed 3 bases from V and 4 bases from J; junction bases left unmatched: 12. Germline loops: CDR1 ENHRY, CDR2 SYGVKD. CDR3 in DNA: TGTGCCATCAGTGAATCTAGGGGGACAGCCCCTTACGAGCAGTACTTC. It encodes CAISESRGTAPYEQYF.

The chain combines TRBV23-1 with TRBJ1-4; D uncertain. TRBV23-1 has ORF status, its function being uncertain. The CDR3 is made up of 16 amino acids. V was trimmed by 3 bases and J by 4 bases, leaving 15 bases between them. In DNA form, the CDR3 reads TGCGCCAGCAGTCAGACCCCCATCGGGGTTAATGAAAAACTGTTTTTT. Translation gives CASSQTPIGVNEKLFF.

This clone was recorded once. The V gene is TRBV7-2, the J gene TRBJ2-5; no reliable D call. Deletions cut 4 bases from V and 7 bases from J, with 16 bases between. The CDR3 totals 14 residues. The V gene's germline CDR1 is SGHTA and CDR2 FQGNSA. CDR3 DNA: TGTGCCAGCAGCTCCGGAACCTTCCGCGGGACCCAGTACTTC. This gives the protein CASSSGTFRGTQYF.

This chain connects TRBV5-4 to TRBJ1-6; TRBD1 matches 9 bases. J was trimmed by 7 bases and V by 0 bases; bases with no gene match: 2. This CDR3 comprises 15 residues. Looked up from germline, CDR1 is SGHNT and CDR2 is YYREEE (reference sequence). The CDR3 DNA sequence: TGTGCCAGCAGCTTGGCCGGACAGGGGAATTCACCCCTCCACTTT. Translating gives CASSLAGQGNSPLHF.

The V call is TRBV10-3, the J call TRBJ1-6; a weak D match, TRBD1 (5 bases). The CDR3 has 18 residues. V was cut by 6 bases and J by 5 bases, with 23 bases left in between. Germline CDR1 ENHRY, CDR2 SYGVKD. The CDR3 bases are TGTGCCATCAGCCCAACCCCAGGCGGGGCCTCGGATAATTCACCCCTCCACTTT. It codes for CAISPTPGGASDNSPLHF.

The V and J genes are TRBV7-3 and TRBJ1-1; D ambiguous. The length of the CDR3 is 16 residues. Deletions cut 3 bases from V and 2 bases from J, with 16 bases between. Germline CDR1 reads SGHTA; CDR2 reads FQGTGA. The DNA for the CDR3 is TGTGCCAGCAGCTTGTACCCGAGGGTGGAAAACACTGAAGCTTTCTTT. It translates to CASSLYPRVENTEAFF.

The J gene is TRBJ2-1, the V gene TRBV28; tentatively, D is TRBD2 (7 bases). V was clipped by 3 bases and J by 0 bases, with 15 bases between them. CDR1 and CDR2 from the germline V gene are MDHEN and SYDVKM. The CDR3 is 17 residues long. Here the CDR3 DNA reads TGTGCCAGCAGTTTTATACAGGGACTAAGCTCCTACAATGAGCAGTTCTTC. Translating gives CASSFIQGLSSYNEQFF.